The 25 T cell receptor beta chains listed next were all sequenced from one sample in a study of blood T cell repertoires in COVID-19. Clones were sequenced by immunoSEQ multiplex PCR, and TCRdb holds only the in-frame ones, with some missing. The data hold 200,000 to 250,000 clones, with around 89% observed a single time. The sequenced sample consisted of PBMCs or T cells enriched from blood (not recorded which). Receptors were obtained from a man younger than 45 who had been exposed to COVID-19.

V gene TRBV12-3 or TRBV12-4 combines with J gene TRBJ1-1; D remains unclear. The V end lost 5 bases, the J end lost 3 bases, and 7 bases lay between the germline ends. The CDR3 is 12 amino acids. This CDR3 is CASSKLDTEAFF. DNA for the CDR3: TGTGCCAGCAGTAAACTTGACACTGAAGCTTTCTTT.

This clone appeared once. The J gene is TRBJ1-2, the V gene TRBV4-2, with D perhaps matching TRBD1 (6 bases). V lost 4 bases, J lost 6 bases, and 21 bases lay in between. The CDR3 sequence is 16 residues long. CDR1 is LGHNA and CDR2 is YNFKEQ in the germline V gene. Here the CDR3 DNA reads TGTGCCAGCAGCCCCCGAGGCACAGGGAAAAGGGATGGCTACACCTTC. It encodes CASSPRGTGKRDGYTF.

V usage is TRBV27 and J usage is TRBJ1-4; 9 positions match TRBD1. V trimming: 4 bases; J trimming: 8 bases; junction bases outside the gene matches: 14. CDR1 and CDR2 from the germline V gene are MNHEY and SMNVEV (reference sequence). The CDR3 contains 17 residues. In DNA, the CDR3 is TGTGCCAGCAGTTGGGGACAGGGCTTTACCGGGGCCGAAAAACTGTTTTTT. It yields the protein CASSWGQGFTGAEKLFF.

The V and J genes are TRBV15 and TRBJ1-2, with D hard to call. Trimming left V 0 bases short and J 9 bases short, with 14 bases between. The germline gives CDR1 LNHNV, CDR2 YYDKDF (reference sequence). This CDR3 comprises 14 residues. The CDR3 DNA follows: TGTGCCACCAGCAGAGATGTCGGGTTTTTAAGCTACACCTTC. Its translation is CATSRDVGFLSYTF.

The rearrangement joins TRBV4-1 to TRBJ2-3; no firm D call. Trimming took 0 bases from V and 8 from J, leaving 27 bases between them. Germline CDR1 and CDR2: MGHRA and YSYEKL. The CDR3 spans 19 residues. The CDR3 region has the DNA TGCGCCAGCAGCCAAGATCTGGAGACCATTTCGTTGATAGAAGCTACGCAGTATTTT. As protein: CASSQDLETISLIEATQYF.

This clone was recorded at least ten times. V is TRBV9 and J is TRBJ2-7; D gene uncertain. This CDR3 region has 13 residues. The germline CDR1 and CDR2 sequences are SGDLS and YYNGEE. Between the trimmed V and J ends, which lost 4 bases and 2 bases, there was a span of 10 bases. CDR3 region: CASSTDTAYEQYF. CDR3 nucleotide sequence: TGTGCCAGCAGCACTGACACCGCCTACGAGCAGTACTTC.

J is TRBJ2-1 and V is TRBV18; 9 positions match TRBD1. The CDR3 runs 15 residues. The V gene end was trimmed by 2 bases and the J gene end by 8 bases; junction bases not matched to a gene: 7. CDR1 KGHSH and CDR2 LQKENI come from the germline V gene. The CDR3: CASSPGTGSGDEQFF. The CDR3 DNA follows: TGTGCCAGCTCACCAGGGACAGGGAGTGGTGATGAGCAGTTCTTC.

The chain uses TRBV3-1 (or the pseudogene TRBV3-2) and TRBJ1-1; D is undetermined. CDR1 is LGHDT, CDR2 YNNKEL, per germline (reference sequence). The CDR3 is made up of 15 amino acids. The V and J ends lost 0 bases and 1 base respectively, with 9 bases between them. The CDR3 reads CASSQDIVGNTEAFF. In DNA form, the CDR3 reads TGTGCCAGCAGCCAAGATATAGTTGGGAACACTGAAGCTTTCTTT.

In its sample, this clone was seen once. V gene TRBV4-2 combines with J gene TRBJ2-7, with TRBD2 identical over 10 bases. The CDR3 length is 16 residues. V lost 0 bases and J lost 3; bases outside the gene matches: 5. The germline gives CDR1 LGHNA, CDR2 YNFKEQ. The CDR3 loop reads CASSQDRGTSVYEQYF. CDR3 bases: TGTGCCAGCAGCCAAGATAGGGGGACTAGCGTCTACGAGCAGTACTTC.

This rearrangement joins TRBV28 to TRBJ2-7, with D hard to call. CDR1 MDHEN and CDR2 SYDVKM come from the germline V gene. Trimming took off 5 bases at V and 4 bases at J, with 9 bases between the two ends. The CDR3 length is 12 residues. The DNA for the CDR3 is TGTGCCAGCAGTCAGGTCAGATACGAGCAGTACTTC. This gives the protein CASSQVRYEQYF.

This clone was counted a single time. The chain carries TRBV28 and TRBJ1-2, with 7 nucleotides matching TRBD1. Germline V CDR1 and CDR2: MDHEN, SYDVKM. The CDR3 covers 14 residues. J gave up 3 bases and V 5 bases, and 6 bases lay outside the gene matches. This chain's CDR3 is CASSPGTAYYGYTF. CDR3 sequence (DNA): TGTGCCAGCAGTCCTGGGACAGCTTACTATGGCTACACCTTC.

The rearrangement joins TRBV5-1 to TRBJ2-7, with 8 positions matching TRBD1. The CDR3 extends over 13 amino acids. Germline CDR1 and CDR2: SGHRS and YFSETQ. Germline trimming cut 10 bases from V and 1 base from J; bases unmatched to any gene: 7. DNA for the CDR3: TGCGCCCGACCTGGGACAGGATCCTACGAGCAGTACTTC. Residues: CARPGTGSYEQYF.

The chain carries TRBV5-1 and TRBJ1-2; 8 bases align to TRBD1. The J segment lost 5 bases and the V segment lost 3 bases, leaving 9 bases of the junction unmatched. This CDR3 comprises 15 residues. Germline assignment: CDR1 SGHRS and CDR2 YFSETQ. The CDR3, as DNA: TGCGCCAGCAGCTCGCTAGACAGGGGCCCGTATGGCTACACCTTC. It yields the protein CASSSLDRGPYGYTF.

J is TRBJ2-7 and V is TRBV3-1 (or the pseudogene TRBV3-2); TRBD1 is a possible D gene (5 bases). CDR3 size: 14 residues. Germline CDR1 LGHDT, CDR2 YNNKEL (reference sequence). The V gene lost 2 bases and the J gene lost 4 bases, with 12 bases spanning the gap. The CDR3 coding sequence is TGTGCCAGCAGCCAAACTACAGGCTTATACGAGCAGTACTTC. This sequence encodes CASSQTTGLYEQYF.

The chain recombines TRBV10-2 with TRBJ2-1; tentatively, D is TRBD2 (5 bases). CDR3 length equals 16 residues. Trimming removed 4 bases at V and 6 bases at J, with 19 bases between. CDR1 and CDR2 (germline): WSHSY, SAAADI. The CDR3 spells CASSADFGVFGNEQFF. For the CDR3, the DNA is TGCGCCAGCAGTGCTGATTTCGGGGTCTTCGGCAATGAGCAGTTCTTC.

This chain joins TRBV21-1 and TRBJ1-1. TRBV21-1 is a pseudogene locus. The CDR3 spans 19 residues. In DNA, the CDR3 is TGTGCCAGCAGCAGCGGGAATAGAACGGACACCCTTATGAACACTGAAGCTTTCTTT. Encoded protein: CASSSGNRTDTLMNTEAFF.

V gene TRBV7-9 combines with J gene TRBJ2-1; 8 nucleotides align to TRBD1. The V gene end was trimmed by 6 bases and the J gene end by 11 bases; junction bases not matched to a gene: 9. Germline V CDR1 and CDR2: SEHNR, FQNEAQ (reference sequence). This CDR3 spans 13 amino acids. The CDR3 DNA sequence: TGTGCCAGCAGTCTAACAGGGGGAGATAAGCAGTTCTTC. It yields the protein CASSLTGGDKQFF.

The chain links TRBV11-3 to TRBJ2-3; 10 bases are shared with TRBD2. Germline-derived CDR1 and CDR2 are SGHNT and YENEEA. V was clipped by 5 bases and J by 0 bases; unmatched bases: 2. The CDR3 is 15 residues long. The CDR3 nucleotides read TGTGCCAGCAGCACGGGACTAGCGAGCACAGATACGCAGTATTTT. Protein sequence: CASSTGLASTDTQYF.

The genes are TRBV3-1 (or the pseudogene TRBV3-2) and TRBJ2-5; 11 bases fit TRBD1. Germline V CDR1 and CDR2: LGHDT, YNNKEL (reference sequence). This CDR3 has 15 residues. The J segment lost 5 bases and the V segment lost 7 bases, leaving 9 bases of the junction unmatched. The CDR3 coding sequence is TGTGCCAGCACTCCGGACAGGGGGCTCTGGGAGACCCAGTACTTC. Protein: CASTPDRGLWETQYF.

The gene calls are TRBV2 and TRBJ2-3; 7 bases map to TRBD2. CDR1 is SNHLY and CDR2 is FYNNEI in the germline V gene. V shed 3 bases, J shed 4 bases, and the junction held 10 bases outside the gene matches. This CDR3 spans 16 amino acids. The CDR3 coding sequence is TGTGCCAGCAGTGACTCTGTCGGGGGAGGGGCAGATACGCAGTATTTT. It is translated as CASSDSVGGGADTQYF.

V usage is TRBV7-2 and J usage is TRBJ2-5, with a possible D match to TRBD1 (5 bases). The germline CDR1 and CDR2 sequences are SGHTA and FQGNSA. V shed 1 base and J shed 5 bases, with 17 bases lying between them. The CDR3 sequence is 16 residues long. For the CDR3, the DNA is TGTGCCAGCAGCTTAGTAGGGGCGGTGCCCCCGGAGACCCAGTACTTC. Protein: CASSLVGAVPPETQYF.

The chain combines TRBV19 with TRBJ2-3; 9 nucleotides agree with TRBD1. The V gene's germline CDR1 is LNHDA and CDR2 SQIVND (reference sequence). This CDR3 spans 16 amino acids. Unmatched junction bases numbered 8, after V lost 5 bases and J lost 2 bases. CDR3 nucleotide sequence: TGTGCCAGTAGTCCCCCAACAGGGGGCATCACAGATACGCAGTATTTT. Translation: CASSPPTGGITDTQYF.

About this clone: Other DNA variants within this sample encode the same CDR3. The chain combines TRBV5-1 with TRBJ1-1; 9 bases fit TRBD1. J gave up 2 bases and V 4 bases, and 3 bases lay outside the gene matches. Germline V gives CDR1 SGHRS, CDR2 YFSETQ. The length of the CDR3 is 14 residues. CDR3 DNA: TGCGCCAGCAGCCGGGACAGGGCTAACACTGAAGCTTTCTTT. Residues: CASSRDRANTEAFF.

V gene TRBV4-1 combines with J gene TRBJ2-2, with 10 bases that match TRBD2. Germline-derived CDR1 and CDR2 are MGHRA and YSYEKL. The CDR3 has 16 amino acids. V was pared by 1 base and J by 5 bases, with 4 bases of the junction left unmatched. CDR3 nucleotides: TGCGCCAGCAGCCAAGTAGCGGGGGGAGGGACCGGGGAGCTGTTTTTT. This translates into CASSQVAGGGTGELFF.

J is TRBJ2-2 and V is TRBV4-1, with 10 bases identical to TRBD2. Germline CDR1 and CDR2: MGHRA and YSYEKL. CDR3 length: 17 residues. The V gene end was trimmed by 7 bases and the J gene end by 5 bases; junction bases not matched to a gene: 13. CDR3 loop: CASTSGPAGGRTGELFF. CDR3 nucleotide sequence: TGCGCCAGCACCTCGGGCCCAGCGGGGGGGCGAACCGGGGAGCTGTTTTTT.